This section outlines one TCR beta chain sequence together with its context. Its matching antigen is unknown. This entry is derived from a study of T cell responses to AZD1222 COVID-19 vaccine. The study's findings and limits: The study sampled repertoires only after the peak T cell response.

Germline CDR1 and CDR2: WSHSY and SAAADI. V dropped 8 bases and J dropped 2 bases, with 16 bases sitting between them. The CDR3 has 15 residues. The assay was immunoSEQ multiplex PCR, and TCRdb's table has in-frame clones only and misses some. Of 120,000 or so clones listed, 80% to 90% are singletons. The sequenced sample was peripheral blood, obtained on day 0 of MenACWY control vaccination. This TCR was sampled from an adult in good health. This chain connects TRBV10-2 to TRBJ1-3; D is uncertain. Here the CDR3 reads CASSVTGEAGNTIYF. In DNA, the CDR3 is TGCGCCAGCTCCGTAACTGGTGAGGCTGGAAACACCATATATTTT.